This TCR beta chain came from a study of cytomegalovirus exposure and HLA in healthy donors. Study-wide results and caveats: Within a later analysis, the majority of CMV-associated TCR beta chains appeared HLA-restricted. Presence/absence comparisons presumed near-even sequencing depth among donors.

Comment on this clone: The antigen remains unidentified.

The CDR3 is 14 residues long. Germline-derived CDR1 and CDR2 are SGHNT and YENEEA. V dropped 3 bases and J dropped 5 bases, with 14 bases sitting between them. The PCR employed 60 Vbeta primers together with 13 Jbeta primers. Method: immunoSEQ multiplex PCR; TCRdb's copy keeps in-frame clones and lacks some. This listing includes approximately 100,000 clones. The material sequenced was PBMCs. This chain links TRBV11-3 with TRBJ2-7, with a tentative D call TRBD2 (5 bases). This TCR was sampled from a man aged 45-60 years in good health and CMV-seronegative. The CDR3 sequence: CASSLVRGSHEQYF. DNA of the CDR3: TGTGCCAGCAGCTTGGTCAGAGGGTCGCACGAGCAGTACTTC.